This record covers a single T cell receptor beta chain. Its antigen is unidentified. Vbeta (60) and Jbeta (13) primers were used in the PCR. TCRdb's table, derived via immunoSEQ multiplex PCR, lists solely in-frame clones and lacks some. This sample carries approximately 200,000 clones, around 79% of them seen once, and the ten largest clones take 1.6%. The sample is drawn from a study of cytomegalovirus exposure and HLA in healthy donors. Whole-study context: Genotyping showed roughly 83% of 398 donors falling in the Caucasian-associated ancestry cluster. Study-level points and caveats: CMV serostatus was the only immune exposure information that was available. It was about 180 TCR beta chains that were listed as cytomegalovirus-associated.

The CDR3 extends over 14 amino acids. In germline, CDR1 is MNHEY, CDR2 SVGAGI. Between the trimmed V and J ends, which lost 0 bases and 4 bases, there was a span of 9 bases. The specimen sequenced was PBMCs. The sequence derives from a woman aged 18-29 years in good health and CMV-seronegative. J is TRBJ1-2 and V is TRBV6-5; D is uncertain. The CDR3 coding sequence is TGTGCCAGCAGTTACTCCGAACAGCTCTATGGCTACACCTTC. Protein sequence: CASSYSEQLYGYTF.